This T cell receptor beta chain was sequenced for a study of blood T cells in healthy people across ages. Overall study: With template switching, about one barcoded beta molecule was captured per two T cells.

PCR was performed a second time for about 7 to 11 cycles using a sample-barcoded 5' primer and a J-beta primer mix. TCRdb re-called the 5' RACE reads through MiXCR, storing one row per CDR3 protein. Altogether about a million distinct CDR3 sequences are present, roughly 51% being singletons, with the ten largest covering 20% to 25%. Total RNA was extracted at no less than 5.5 micrograms per sample. Study conclusions and caveats: Underestimates were what the diversity estimates from one million T cells were considered to be.

This clonotype was seen more than once but under ten times. Its target is unknown. V shed 7 bases and J 7 bases; nucleotides not matched to a gene: 8. CDR1 and CDR2 from the germline V gene are MDHEN and SYDVKM. There are 13 residues in the CDR3. The sequence was obtained from a woman in her sixties in good health. The source material was blood. The gene calls are TRBV28 and TRBJ1-2, with 8 bases that match TRBD1. The CDR3 bases are TGTGCCAGCACCGACAGGGGCAGGAGTGGCTACACCTTC. Its translation is CASTDRGRSGYTF.